The rows below give T cell receptor beta chains drawn from one sample of a study of CD8 T cells in ankylosing spondylitis. MiXCR was run by TCRdb on the 5' RACE reads, yielding one entry per CDR3 protein. The sample yields more than 150,000 distinct CDR3 sequences, 15% to 20% seen once. Material: blood, either unsorted or a sorted T cell fraction (not recorded which). These receptors all stem from a male donor between 10 and 30 years old with ankylosing spondylitis or in good health (not recorded which). Both conserved end residues are part of each CDR3. D genes are given only for firm matches. Clone sizes are given selectively: once, few, many, or a class where the clone is expanded.

j_call: TRBJ2-7
d_call: .
clone_size: many
v_call: TRBV20-1
cdr3_aa: CSAGLAGRSYEQYF
cdr3_nt: TGCAGTGCTGGTCTTGCTGGGCGTTCCTACGAGCAGTACTTC

j_call: TRBJ1-1
d_call: TRBD1
clone_size: many
v_call: TRBV5-1
cdr3_aa: CASSYDLQGPNTEAFF
cdr3_nt: TGCGCCAGCAGCTACGACTTACAGGGGCCGAACACTGAAGCTTTCTTT

j_call: TRBJ2-1
d_call: TRBD2
clone_size: many
v_call: TRBV6-5
cdr3_aa: CASSRGLAGSGGNEQFF
cdr3_nt: TGTGCCAGCAGTCGCGGACTAGCGGGAAGTGGAGGGAATGAGCAGTTCTTC

j_call: TRBJ2-1
d_call: .
clone_size: .
v_call: TRBV3-1
cdr3_aa: CASSQARGNNEQFF
cdr3_nt: TGTGCCAGCAGCCAAGCGCGCGGGAACAATGAGCAGTTCTTC

j_call: TRBJ2-1
d_call: .
clone_size: many
v_call: TRBV24-1
cdr3_aa: CATSDSGGYVNEQFF
cdr3_nt: TGTGCCACCAGTGACTCAGGGGGGTACGTCAATGAGCAGTTCTTC

j_call: TRBJ2-2
d_call: .
clone_size: few
v_call: TRBV2
cdr3_aa: CASRESGELFF
cdr3_nt: TGTGCCAGCAGAGAGTCCGGGGAGCTGTTTTTT

j_call: TRBJ2-6
d_call: TRBD1
clone_size: few
v_call: TRBV7-8
cdr3_aa: CASSLPGTGLYGANVLTF
cdr3_nt: TGTGCCAGCAGCTTACCCGGGACAGGGCTGTACGGGGCCAACGTCCTGACTTTC

j_call: TRBJ2-1
d_call: TRBD1
clone_size: few
v_call: TRBV6-5
cdr3_aa: CASSYETRTGFGSNEQFF
cdr3_nt: TGTGCCAGCAGTTACGAAACCCGGACAGGGTTTGGTTCCAATGAGCAGTTCTTC

j_call: TRBJ2-4
d_call: TRBD1
clone_size: .
v_call: TRBV4-2
cdr3_aa: CASSPGTGGDGTLSSMAKNIQYF
cdr3_nt: TGTGCCAGCAGCCCCGGGACAGGGGGCGATGGAACCCTCTCCTCAATGGCCAAAAACATTCAGTACTTC

j_call: TRBJ1-1
d_call: TRBD1
clone_size: many
v_call: TRBV27
cdr3_aa: CASSREPDRVGLNTEAFF
cdr3_nt: TGTGCCAGCAGTAGAGAACCAGACAGGGTTGGATTGAACACTGAAGCTTTCTTT

j_call: TRBJ1-5
d_call: .
clone_size: .
v_call: TRBV6-2/TRBV6-3
cdr3_aa: CASSYSYAQPQHF
cdr3_nt: TGTGCCAGCAGTTACTCGTATGCTCAGCCCCAGCATTTT

j_call: TRBJ2-1
d_call: .
clone_size: many
v_call: TRBV5-6
cdr3_aa: CASSLPQGRDEQFF
cdr3_nt: TGTGCCAGCAGCTTGCCACAGGGAAGGGATGAGCAGTTCTTC

j_call: TRBJ2-3
d_call: .
clone_size: many
v_call: TRBV20-1
cdr3_aa: CSARSGSADTQYF
cdr3_nt: TGCAGTGCTAGATCTGGGTCGGCAGATACGCAGTATTTT

j_call: TRBJ2-5
d_call: .
clone_size: many
v_call: TRBV5-1
cdr3_aa: CASSTDAETQYF
cdr3_nt: TGCGCCAGCAGCACGGACGCAGAGACCCAGTACTTC

j_call: TRBJ2-3
d_call: TRBD2
clone_size: .
v_call: TRBV7-6
cdr3_aa: CASSLEVAGATDTQYF
cdr3_nt: TGTGCCAGCAGCTTAGAAGTAGCGGGAGCTACAGATACGCAGTATTTT

j_call: TRBJ2-4
d_call: TRBD1
clone_size: many
v_call: TRBV6-1
cdr3_aa: CASNRGRVRVENIQYF
cdr3_nt: TGTGCCAGCAACAGGGGACGGGTTAGAGTGGAAAACATTCAGTACTTC

j_call: TRBJ2-7
d_call: .
clone_size: many
v_call: TRBV4-3
cdr3_aa: CASSQALRGTAYEQYF
cdr3_nt: TGCGCCAGCAGCCAGGCCCTAAGGGGGACTGCCTACGAGCAGTACTTC

j_call: TRBJ2-3
d_call: .
clone_size: many
v_call: TRBV15
cdr3_aa: CATSRDRGSADTQYF
cdr3_nt: TGTGCCACCAGCAGAGATAGGGGTTCGGCAGATACGCAGTATTTT

j_call: TRBJ2-1
d_call: .
clone_size: many
v_call: TRBV6-2/TRBV6-3
cdr3_aa: CASSYRVLYNEQFF
cdr3_nt: TGTGCCAGCAGTTACAGGGTGCTCTACAATGAGCAGTTCTTC

j_call: TRBJ2-5
d_call: TRBD1
clone_size: many
v_call: TRBV6-2/TRBV6-3
cdr3_aa: CASSSATGGKTQYF
cdr3_nt: TGTGCCAGCAGTTCCGCGACAGGGGGAAAGACCCAGTACTTC

j_call: TRBJ2-3
d_call: .
clone_size: many
v_call: TRBV29-1
cdr3_aa: CSVAGRSTDTQYF
cdr3_nt: TGCAGCGTGGCCGGACGGAGCACAGATACGCAGTATTTT

j_call: TRBJ1-4
d_call: .
clone_size: many
v_call: TRBV19
cdr3_aa: CASSITVQNEKLFF
cdr3_nt: TGTGCCAGTAGTATAACGGTACAGAACGAAAAACTGTTTTTT

j_call: TRBJ2-3
d_call: .
clone_size: once
v_call: TRBV3-1
cdr3_aa: CASSQVQDGTDTQYF
cdr3_nt: TGTGCCAGCAGCCAAGTACAGGATGGCACAGATACGCAGTATTTT

j_call: TRBJ1-1
d_call: TRBD1
clone_size: many
v_call: TRBV9
cdr3_aa: CASSVAGGGEAFF
cdr3_nt: TGTGCCAGCAGCGTAGCAGGGGGCGGTGAAGCTTTCTTT

j_call: TRBJ2-1
d_call: .
clone_size: many
v_call: TRBV29-1
cdr3_aa: CSTDHVGDSYNEQFF
cdr3_nt: TGCAGCACCGATCATGTAGGGGACTCCTACAATGAGCAGTTCTTC

j_call: TRBJ1-4
d_call: .
clone_size: many
v_call: TRBV9
cdr3_aa: CASSPLTATNEKLFF
cdr3_nt: TGTGCCAGCAGCCCCTTGACAGCAACTAATGAAAAACTGTTTTTT

j_call: TRBJ2-4
d_call: .
clone_size: many
v_call: TRBV2
cdr3_aa: CASSDPGAKNIQYF
cdr3_nt: TGTGCCAGCAGTGACCCGGGAGCCAAAAACATTCAGTACTTC

j_call: TRBJ2-3
d_call: .
clone_size: many
v_call: TRBV12-3/TRBV12-4
cdr3_aa: CASTSERGGVADTQYF
cdr3_nt: TGTGCCAGCACCTCCGAGAGGGGAGGAGTTGCAGATACGCAGTATTTT

j_call: TRBJ1-1
d_call: TRBD1
clone_size: many
v_call: TRBV6-2/TRBV6-3
cdr3_aa: CASSYTGEITEAFF
cdr3_nt: TGTGCCAGCAGTTACACAGGGGAGATTACTGAAGCTTTCTTT

j_call: TRBJ2-7
d_call: TRBD2
clone_size: many
v_call: TRBV4-2
cdr3_aa: CASSPGLAATYEQYF
cdr3_nt: TGTGCCAGCAGCCCCGGACTAGCGGCCACCTACGAGCAGTACTTC

j_call: TRBJ2-3
d_call: .
clone_size: .
v_call: TRBV20-1
cdr3_aa: CSAPREARDTQYF
cdr3_nt: TGCAGTGCCCCCAGAGAGGCAAGAGATACGCAGTATTTT

j_call: TRBJ2-1
d_call: .
clone_size: .
v_call: TRBV20-1
cdr3_aa: CSASDKQVQREQFF
cdr3_nt: TGCAGTGCTAGCGACAAACAAGTTCAGCGTGAGCAGTTCTTC

j_call: TRBJ2-5
d_call: .
clone_size: many
v_call: TRBV21-1
cdr3_aa: CASSQLAGAPETQYF
cdr3_nt: TGTGCCAGCAGCCAACTAGCGGGGGCACCAGAGACCCAGTACTTC

j_call: TRBJ2-3
d_call: .
clone_size: many
v_call: TRBV4-3
cdr3_aa: CARSTPRKPGLNPYF
cdr3_nt: TGCGCCAGATCGACTCCTAGGAAGCCCGGGTTAAATCCGTATTTT

j_call: TRBJ1-1
d_call: .
clone_size: many
v_call: TRBV28
cdr3_aa: CASSPVRGRAEAFF
cdr3_nt: TGTGCCAGCAGCCCTGTCAGGGGTCGGGCTGAAGCTTTCTTT

j_call: TRBJ2-2
d_call: TRBD2
clone_size: .
v_call: TRBV28
cdr3_aa: CASTLSGRSTGELFF
cdr3_nt: TGTGCCAGCACTTTGAGCGGGAGGAGCACCGGGGAGCTGTTTTTT

j_call: TRBJ2-5
d_call: TRBD2
clone_size: few
v_call: TRBV4-2
cdr3_aa: CASSQEASGVQETQYF
cdr3_nt: TGTGCCAGCAGCCAAGAAGCTAGCGGAGTGCAAGAGACCCAGTACTTC

j_call: TRBJ1-2
d_call: .
clone_size: once
v_call: TRBV20-1
cdr3_aa: CSASGTVYGYTF
cdr3_nt: TGCAGTGCTAGCGGGACTGTTTATGGCTACACCTTC

j_call: TRBJ2-5
d_call: TRBD2
clone_size: many
v_call: TRBV24-1
cdr3_aa: CATSEGLAGGPSQETQYF
cdr3_nt: TGTGCCACCAGTGAAGGACTAGCGGGAGGGCCTTCCCAGGAGACCCAGTACTTC

j_call: TRBJ1-1
d_call: .
clone_size: many
v_call: TRBV7-9
cdr3_aa: CASSLYENTEAFF
cdr3_nt: TGTGCCAGCAGCTTATATGAGAACACTGAAGCTTTCTTT

j_call: TRBJ2-1
d_call: .
clone_size: .
v_call: TRBV20-1
cdr3_aa: CSARDRVAEQFF
cdr3_nt: TGCAGTGCTAGAGATAGAGTCGCTGAGCAGTTCTTC

j_call: TRBJ1-6
d_call: TRBD1
clone_size: few
v_call: TRBV18
cdr3_aa: CASSRDRGLGNSPLHF
cdr3_nt: TGTGCCAGCTCACGGGACAGGGGGCTCGGTAATTCACCCCTCCACTTT

j_call: TRBJ2-1
d_call: .
clone_size: many
v_call: TRBV5-6
cdr3_aa: CASNEILDSSKEDEQFF
cdr3_nt: TGTGCCAGCAACGAAATATTGGACAGTTCGAAGGAGGATGAGCAGTTCTTC

j_call: TRBJ2-7
d_call: .
clone_size: few
v_call: TRBV12-3/TRBV12-4
cdr3_aa: CASSGQGRYEQYF
cdr3_nt: TGTGCCAGCAGTGGACAAGGGAGGTACGAGCAGTACTTC

j_call: TRBJ1-2
d_call: .
clone_size: many
v_call: TRBV20-1
cdr3_aa: CSARDSGSYGYTF
cdr3_nt: TGCAGTGCTAGAGATTCAGGGTCCTATGGCTACACCTTC

j_call: TRBJ1-4
d_call: .
clone_size: .
v_call: TRBV19
cdr3_aa: CASSSMANEKLFF
cdr3_nt: TGTGCCAGTAGTTCAATGGCTAATGAAAAACTGTTTTTT

j_call: TRBJ2-5
d_call: .
clone_size: many
v_call: TRBV20-1
cdr3_aa: CSARLWQETQYF
cdr3_nt: TGCAGTGCCCGACTCTGGCAAGAGACCCAGTACTTC

j_call: TRBJ2-1
d_call: .
clone_size: many
v_call: TRBV29-1
cdr3_aa: CSVIGSRDSSYNEQFF
cdr3_nt: TGCAGCGTTATCGGGAGCAGAGACAGCTCCTACAATGAGCAGTTCTTC